Shown below are 15 T cell receptor beta chains from a single sample sequenced in a study of blood T cell repertoires in COVID-19. Assay used: immunoSEQ multiplex PCR; TCRdb lists only in-frame clones, some missing. The table includes approximately 440,000 clones, 90% detected once. Sequenced material: PBMCs or T cells enriched from blood (not recorded which). The origin of the receptors is a man aged 18 to 30 who had recovered from COVID-19.

This chain connects TRBV28 to TRBJ2-3, with 15 bases aligning to TRBD2. The ends lost 2 bases at V and 3 bases at J; junction bases unmatched: 3. The germline CDR1 and CDR2 sequences are MDHEN and SYDVKM. CDR3 length equals 17 residues. CDR3 nucleotide sequence: TGTGCCAGCAGTTTAACTGGGACTAGCGGGAGGACAGATACGCAGTATTTT. It specifies CASSLTGTSGRTDTQYF.

The chain couples TRBV28 to TRBJ1-5; possibly TRBD1 for D (6 bases). Germline loops: CDR1 MDHEN, CDR2 SYDVKM. This CDR3 has 16 amino acids. V gave up 2 bases and J gave up 5 bases, with 16 bases separating them. The CDR3 sequence is CASSLPRLTGDQPQHF. CDR3 coding DNA: TGTGCCAGCAGTTTACCCCGCCTGACAGGAGATCAGCCCCAGCATTTT.

This clone was counted a single time. The rearrangement joins TRBV2 to TRBJ1-2; 9 nucleotides line up with TRBD1. The CDR3 runs to 14 residues. The ends lost 7 bases at V and 2 bases at J; junction bases unmatched: 5. From germline, CDR1 is SNHLY and CDR2 FYNNEI. CDR3 nucleotides: TGTGCCAGCACTAACAGGGGGCTCAACTATGGCTACACCTTC. Translated, it gives CASTNRGLNYGYTF.

The chain is built from TRBV29-1 and TRBJ1-2; 11 nucleotides match TRBD1. The CDR3 is made up of 13 amino acids. The germline CDR1 and CDR2 sequences are SQVTM and ANQGSEA. The junction had 4 bases not matched to a gene; V was cut back by 2 bases and J by 8 bases. CDR3 sequence (DNA): TGCAGCGTTGAATTGGGACAGGGGGAAGGCTACACCTTC. This codes for CSVELGQGEGYTF.

The chain recombines TRBV19 with TRBJ1-1; D call uncertain. This CDR3 is built from 10 residues. Trimming cost V 7 bases and J 10 bases, with 10 bases left between them. Germline CDR1 is LNHDA and CDR2 is SQIVND (reference sequence). For the CDR3, the DNA is TGTGCCAGTAAGAGGCGTGGAGCTTTCTTT. Protein product: CASKRRGAFF. The full variable domain, rest sourced from reference TRBV19 and TRBJ1-1, is DGGITQSPKYLFRKEGQNVTLSCEQNLNHDAMYWYRQDPGQGLRLIYYSQIVNDFQKGDIAEGYSVSREKKESFPLTVTSAQKNPTAFYLCASKRRGAFFGQGTRLTVV.

This chain uses TRBV11-2 with TRBJ2-7; TRBD1 is a possible D gene (6 bases). The CDR3 spans 17 residues. Trimming shortened V by 6 bases and J by 2 bases, and 23 bases separated the two germline ends. In germline, CDR1 is SGHAT, CDR2 FQNNGV. Written as DNA, the CDR3 is TGTGCCAGCAGTCCTTACAGACGGACAGTAACGGCCTACGAGCAGTACTTC. Amino acid sequence: CASSPYRRTVTAYEQYF. Together with reference TRBV11-2 and TRBJ2-7, the CDR3 gives the full variable domain: EAGVAQSPRYKIIEKRQSVAFWCNPISGHATLYWYQQILGQGPKLLIQFQNNGVVDDSQLPKDRFSAERLKGVDSTLKIQPAKLEDSAVYLCASSPYRRTVTAYEQYFGPGTRLTVT.

The rearrangement joins TRBV2 to TRBJ1-1; D unclear. The CDR3 length is 15 residues. Germline lookup yields CDR1 SNHLY and CDR2 FYNNEI. Trimming removed 2 bases from V and 1 base from J, with 11 bases in between. The CDR3: CASSEREGGNTEAFF. The CDR3 DNA sequence: TGTGCCAGCAGTGAACGTGAGGGCGGGAACACTGAAGCTTTCTTT.

V usage is TRBV20-1 and J usage is TRBJ2-3; a possible D gene is TRBD1 (5 bases). CDR3 length equals 14 residues. Germline values: CDR1 DFQATT, CDR2 SNEGSKA (reference sequence). Trimming pared 3 bases from V and 1 base from J, leaving 11 bases between. The CDR3 sequence: CSASGRVRTDTQYF. In DNA, the CDR3 is TGCAGTGCTAGTGGCAGGGTTCGCACAGATACGCAGTATTTT.

This rearrangement joins TRBV27 to TRBJ2-3, with 8 bases that match TRBD2. CDR3 length: 15 residues. Germline trimming cut 7 bases from V and 1 base from J; bases unmatched to any gene: 7. CDR1 is MNHEY and CDR2 is SMNVEV in the germline V gene (reference sequence). This CDR3 is CASTYSGTRTDTQYF. CDR3 bases: TGTGCCAGCACCTATAGCGGGACTCGCACAGATACGCAGTATTTT.

The V and J genes are TRBV7-9 and TRBJ1-5; 7 bases are shared with TRBD1. J gave up 2 bases and V 5 bases, and 6 bases lay outside the gene matches. CDR1 and CDR2 from the germline V gene are SEHNR and FQNEAQ (reference sequence). This CDR3 is built from 15 residues. CDR3 nucleotides: TGTGCCAGCAGCCCGGACAGGATCGGCAATCAGCCCCAGCATTTT. Its protein product is CASSPDRIGNQPQHF.

The chain is built from TRBV20-1 and TRBJ2-7, with 9 positions matching TRBD2. The J segment lost 5 bases and the V segment lost 6 bases, leaving 14 bases of the junction unmatched. From germline, CDR1 is DFQATT and CDR2 SNEGSKA (reference sequence). The CDR3 contains 15 residues. In DNA form, the CDR3 reads TGCAGTGCCAGTCCCTATAGCGGGAGCTTCCACGAGCAGTACTTC. It codes for CSASPYSGSFHEQYF.

The V and J genes are TRBV7-8 and TRBJ1-5; the match to TRBD1 covers 8 bases. Per the germline V gene, CDR1 is SGHVS and CDR2 is FQNEAQ. This CDR3 spans 16 amino acids. Unmatched junction bases numbered 9, after V lost 5 bases and J lost 3 bases. CDR3 nucleotide sequence: TGTGCCAGCAGCAGCTACCGGGACAGGAACAATCAGCCCCAGCATTTT. Amino acid sequence: CASSSYRDRNNQPQHF.

In DNA form, the CDR3 reads TGTGCCAGCAGTTCCGGACAGGGGGCCCAGCCCCAGCATTTT. Amino acids: CASSSGQGAQPQHF. The V call is TRBV6-5, the J call TRBJ1-5, with 11 positions matching TRBD1. With 4 bases clipped from V and 7 bases from J, the junction kept 3 bases outside the gene matches. The CDR3 covers 14 residues. Germline CDR1 reads MNHEY; CDR2 reads SVGAGI.

The gene calls are TRBV11-2 and TRBJ1-1; no definite D call. V dropped 5 bases and J dropped 0 bases, with 10 bases sitting between them. This CDR3 has 14 residues. Germline V CDR1 and CDR2: SGHAT, FQNNGV. The CDR3 reads CASSVQRMNTEAFF. The CDR3 DNA reads as TGTGCCAGCAGCGTACAGAGAATGAACACTGAAGCTTTCTTT.

The chain is built from TRBV7-9 and TRBJ1-4; unclear D gene. The V end was cut by 3 bases, the J end by 13 bases, with 15 bases between. The CDR3 is made up of 13 amino acids. The V gene's germline CDR1 is SEHNR and CDR2 FQNEAQ (reference sequence). The CDR3 protein is CASSFGQERRLFF. The CDR3 nucleotides are TGTGCCAGCAGCTTTGGGCAGGAAAGGCGACTGTTTTTT.